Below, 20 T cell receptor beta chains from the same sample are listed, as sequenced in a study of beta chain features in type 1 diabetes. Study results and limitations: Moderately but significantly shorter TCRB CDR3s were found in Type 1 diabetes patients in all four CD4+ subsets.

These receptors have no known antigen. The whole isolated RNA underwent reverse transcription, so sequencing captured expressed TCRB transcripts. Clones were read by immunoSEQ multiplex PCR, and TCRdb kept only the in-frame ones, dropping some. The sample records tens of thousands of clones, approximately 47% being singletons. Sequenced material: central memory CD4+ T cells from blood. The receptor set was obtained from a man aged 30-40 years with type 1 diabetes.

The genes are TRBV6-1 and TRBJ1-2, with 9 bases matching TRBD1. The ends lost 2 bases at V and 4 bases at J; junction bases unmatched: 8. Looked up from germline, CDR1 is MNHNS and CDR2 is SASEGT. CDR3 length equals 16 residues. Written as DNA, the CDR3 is TGTGCCAGCAGTGAAATGGGGACAGGGACAATCTATGGCTACACCTTC. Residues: CASSEMGTGTIYGYTF.

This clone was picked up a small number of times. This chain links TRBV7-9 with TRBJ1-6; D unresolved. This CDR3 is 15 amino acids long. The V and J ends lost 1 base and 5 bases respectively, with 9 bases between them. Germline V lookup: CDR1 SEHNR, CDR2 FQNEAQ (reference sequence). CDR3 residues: CASSLGRGNNSPLHF. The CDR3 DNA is TGTGCCAGCAGCTTAGGGCGCGGGAATAATTCACCCCTCCACTTT.

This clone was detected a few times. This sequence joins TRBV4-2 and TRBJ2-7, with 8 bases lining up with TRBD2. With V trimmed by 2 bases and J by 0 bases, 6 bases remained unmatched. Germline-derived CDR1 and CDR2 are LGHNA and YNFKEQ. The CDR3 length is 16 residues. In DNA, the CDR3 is TGTGCCAGCAGCCAATCGGCTAGCGGGTACTCCTACGAGCAGTACTTC. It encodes CASSQSASGYSYEQYF.

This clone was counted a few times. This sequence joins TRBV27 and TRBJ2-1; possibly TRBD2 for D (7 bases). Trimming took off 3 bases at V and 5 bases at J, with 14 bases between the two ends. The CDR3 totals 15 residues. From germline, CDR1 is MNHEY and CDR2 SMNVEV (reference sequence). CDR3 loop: CASSFQQGGNNEQFF. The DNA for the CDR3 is TGTGCCAGCAGTTTTCAACAGGGAGGGAACAATGAGCAGTTCTTC.

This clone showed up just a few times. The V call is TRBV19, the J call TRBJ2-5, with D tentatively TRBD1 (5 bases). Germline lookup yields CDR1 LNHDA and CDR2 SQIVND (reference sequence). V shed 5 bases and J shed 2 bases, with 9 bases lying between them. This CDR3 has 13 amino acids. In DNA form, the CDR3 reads TGTGCCAGTAGTTGGGGCCGTCAAGAGACCCAGTACTTC. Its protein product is CASSWGRQETQYF.

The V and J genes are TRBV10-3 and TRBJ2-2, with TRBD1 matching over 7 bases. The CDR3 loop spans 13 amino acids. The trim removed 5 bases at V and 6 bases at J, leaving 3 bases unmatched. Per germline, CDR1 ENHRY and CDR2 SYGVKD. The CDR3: CAISPQGPGELFF. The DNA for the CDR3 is TGTGCCATCAGTCCACAGGGGCCCGGGGAGCTGTTTTTT.

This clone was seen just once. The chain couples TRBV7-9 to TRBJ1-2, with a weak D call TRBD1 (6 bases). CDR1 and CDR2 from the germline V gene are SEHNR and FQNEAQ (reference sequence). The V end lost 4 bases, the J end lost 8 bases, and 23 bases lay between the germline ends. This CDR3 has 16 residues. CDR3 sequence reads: CASSYLGGLGGEGYTF. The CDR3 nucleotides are TGTGCCAGCAGCTACTTGGGGGGGCTGGGGGGTGAGGGCTACACCTTC. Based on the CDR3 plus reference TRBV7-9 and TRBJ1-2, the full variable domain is DTGVSQNPRHKITKRGQNVTFRCDPISEHNRLYWYRQTLGQGPEFLTYFQNEAQLEKSRLLSDRFSAERPKGSFSTLEIQRTEQGDSAMYLCASSYLGGLGGEGYTFGSGTRLTVV.

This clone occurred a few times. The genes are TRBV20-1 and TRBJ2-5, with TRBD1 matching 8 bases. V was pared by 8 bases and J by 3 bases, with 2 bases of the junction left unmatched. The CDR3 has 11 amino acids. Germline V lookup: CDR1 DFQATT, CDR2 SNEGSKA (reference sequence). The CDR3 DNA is TGCAGTACGGGACAGGAAGAGACCCAGTACTTC. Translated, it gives CSTGQEETQYF.

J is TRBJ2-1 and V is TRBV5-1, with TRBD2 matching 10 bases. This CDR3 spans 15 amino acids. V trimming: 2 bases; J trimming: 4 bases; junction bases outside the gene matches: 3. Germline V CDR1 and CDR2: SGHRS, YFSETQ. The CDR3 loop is CASSLAGGQYNEQFF. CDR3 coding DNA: TGCGCCAGCAGCTTAGCGGGGGGGCAGTACAATGAGCAGTTCTTC.

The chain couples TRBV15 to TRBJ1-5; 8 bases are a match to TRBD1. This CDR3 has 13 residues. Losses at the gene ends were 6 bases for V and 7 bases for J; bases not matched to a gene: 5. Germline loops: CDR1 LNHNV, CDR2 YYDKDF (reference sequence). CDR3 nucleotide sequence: TGTGCCACCAGTCAGGGGGCCGGGCAGCCCCAGCATTTT. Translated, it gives CATSQGAGQPQHF.

The CDR3 DNA reads as TGTGCCAGTAGTCCCCACAGGGACGGTCAGCCCCAGCATTTT. It encodes CASSPHRDGQPQHF. The chain links TRBV19 to TRBJ1-5, with a weak D call TRBD1 (6 bases). The CDR3 totals 14 residues. V lost 5 bases, J lost 6 bases, and 14 bases lay in between. In germline, CDR1 is LNHDA, CDR2 SQIVND (reference sequence). Full variable domain (rest looked up from reference TRBV19 and TRBJ1-5): DGGITQSPKYLFRKEGQNVTLSCEQNLNHDAMYWYRQDPGQGLRLIYYSQIVNDFQKGDIAEGYSVSREKKESFPLTVTSAQKNPTAFYLCASSPHRDGQPQHFGDGTRLSIL.

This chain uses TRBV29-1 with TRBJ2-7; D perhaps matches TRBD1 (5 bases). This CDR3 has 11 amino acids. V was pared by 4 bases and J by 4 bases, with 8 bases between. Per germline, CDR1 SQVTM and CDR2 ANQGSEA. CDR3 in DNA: TGCAGCGTTGCCAGGGATTACGAGCAGTACTTC. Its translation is CSVARDYEQYF.

The CDR3 DNA is TGTGCCAGCAGTGGGACTAACTCGAACACCGGGGAGCTGTTTTTT. It translates to CASSGTNSNTGELFF. This chain connects TRBV2 to TRBJ2-2; perhaps TRBD2 as D (6 bases). The CDR3 runs 15 residues. Trimming pared 4 bases from V and 0 bases from J, leaving 9 bases between. In germline, CDR1 is SNHLY, CDR2 FYNNEI.

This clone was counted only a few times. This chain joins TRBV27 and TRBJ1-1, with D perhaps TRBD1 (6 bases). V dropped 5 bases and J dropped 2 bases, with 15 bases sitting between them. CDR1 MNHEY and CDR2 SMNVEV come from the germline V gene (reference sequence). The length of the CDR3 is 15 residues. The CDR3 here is CASSQNRVRNTEAFF. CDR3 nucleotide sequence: TGTGCCAGCAGTCAGAACAGGGTGAGAAACACTGAAGCTTTCTTT.

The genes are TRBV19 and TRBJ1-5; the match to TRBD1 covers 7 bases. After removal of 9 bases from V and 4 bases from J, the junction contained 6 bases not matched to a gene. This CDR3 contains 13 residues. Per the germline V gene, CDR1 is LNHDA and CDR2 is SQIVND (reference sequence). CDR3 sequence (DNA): TGTGCCAGCATCGGACAGGTTAATCAGCCCCAGCATTTT. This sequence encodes CASIGQVNQPQHF.

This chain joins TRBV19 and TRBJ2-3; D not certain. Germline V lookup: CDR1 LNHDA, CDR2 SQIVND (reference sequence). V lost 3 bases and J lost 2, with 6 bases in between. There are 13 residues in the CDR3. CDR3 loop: CASSMQATDTQYF. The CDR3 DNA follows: TGTGCCAGTAGTATGCAGGCCACAGATACGCAGTATTTT.

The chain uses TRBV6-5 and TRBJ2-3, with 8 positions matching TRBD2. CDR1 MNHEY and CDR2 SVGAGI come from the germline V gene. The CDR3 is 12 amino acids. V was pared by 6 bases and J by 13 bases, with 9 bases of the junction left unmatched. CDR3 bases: TGTGCCAGCAGATCACCGGGACTAGGAAAGTATTTT. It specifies CASRSPGLGKYF.

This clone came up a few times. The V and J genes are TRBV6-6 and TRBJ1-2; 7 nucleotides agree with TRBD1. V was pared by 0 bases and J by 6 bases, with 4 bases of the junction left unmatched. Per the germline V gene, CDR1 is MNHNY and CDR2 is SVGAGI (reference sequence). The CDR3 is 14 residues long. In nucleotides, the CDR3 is TGTGCCAGCAGTTACTCGGAGGGGGCGGATGGCTACACCTTC. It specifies CASSYSEGADGYTF.

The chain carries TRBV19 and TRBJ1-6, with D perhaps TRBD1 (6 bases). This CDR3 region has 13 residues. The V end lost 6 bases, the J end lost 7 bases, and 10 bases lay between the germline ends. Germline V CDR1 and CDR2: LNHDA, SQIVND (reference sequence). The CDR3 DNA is TGTGCCAGTAGAACAGGGTACAATTCACCCCTCCACTTT. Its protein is CASRTGYNSPLHF.

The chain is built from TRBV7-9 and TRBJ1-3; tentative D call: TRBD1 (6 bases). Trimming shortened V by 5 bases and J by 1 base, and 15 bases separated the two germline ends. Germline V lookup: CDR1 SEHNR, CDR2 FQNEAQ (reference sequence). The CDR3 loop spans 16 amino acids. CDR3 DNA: TGTGCCAGCAGCCGCACAACAGGGCTTTCTGGAAACACCATATATTTT. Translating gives CASSRTTGLSGNTIYF.